This T cell receptor (beta chain) came from a study of T cell responses to AZD1222 COVID-19 vaccine. The germline V and J ends were trimmed by 4 bases and 1 base, with 5 bases remaining between them. CDR1 ENHRY and CDR2 SYGVKD come from the germline V gene. The CDR3 is 13 amino acids. Notes on this clone: Other nucleotide sequences from this sample produce the same CDR3.

TCRdb keeps only in-frame clones here, not all; method: immunoSEQ multiplex PCR. The sample consists of more than 95,000 clones, more than 80% of them appearing once. Here the sequenced sample was peripheral blood, taken 28 days after the second AZD1222 dose. V usage is TRBV10-3 and J usage is TRBJ1-5; D remains ambiguous. This receptor was obtained from an adult who received the AZD1222 COVID-19 vaccine. CDR3 residues: CAISGGSNQPQHF. The CDR3 coding sequence is TGTGCCATCAGTGGCGGGAGCAATCAGCCCCAGCATTTT.